The 31 T cell receptor beta chains below were found in one sample sequenced in a study of blood T cell repertoires in COVID-19. Data came from immunoSEQ multiplex PCR; TCRdb stores just in-frame clones and leaves some out. Here the sample spans about 380,000 clones, around 87% being singletons. Sequencing was performed on PBMCs or T cells enriched from blood (not recorded which). Receptors were obtained from a man aged 25-45 years who had recovered from COVID-19.

The chain joins TRBV7-2 to TRBJ2-4; 10 bases match TRBD2. The junction had 12 bases not matched to a gene; V was cut back by 4 bases and J by 0 bases. The CDR3 loop spans 19 amino acids. The germline V gene encodes CDR1 SGHTA and CDR2 FQGNSA. In nucleotides, the CDR3 is TGTGCCAGCAGCTCCGGAAGGCTAGCGGGGGAACTAGCCAAAAACATTCAGTACTTC. This encodes CASSSGRLAGELAKNIQYF.

This rearrangement joins TRBV11-2 to TRBJ2-1, with a tentative D call TRBD1 (5 bases). The germline V gene has CDR1 SGHAT and CDR2 FQNNGV. Between the trimmed V and J ends, which lost 7 bases and 8 bases, there was a span of 12 bases. CDR3 size: 12 residues. The CDR3 sequence: CASMQGIDEQFF. The CDR3 region has the DNA TGTGCCAGCATGCAGGGTATCGATGAGCAGTTCTTC.

The chain couples TRBV7-2 to TRBJ1-2; possibly TRBD1 for D (6 bases). The CDR3 covers 13 residues. V was pared by 5 bases and J by 8 bases, with 15 bases between. Germline V CDR1 and CDR2: SGHTA, FQGNSA. CDR3 sequence (DNA): TGTGCCAGCAGCACAAGGGCAGGGGACGGCTACACCTTC. Its translation is CASSTRAGDGYTF.

This clone appeared a single time. The chain joins TRBV11-2 to TRBJ2-6, with D possibly matching TRBD1 (6 bases). From germline, CDR1 is SGHAT and CDR2 FQNNGV. The length of the CDR3 is 17 residues. V dropped 4 bases and J dropped 0 bases, with 13 bases sitting between them. CDR3 sequence reads: CASSYLQGPSGANVLTF. CDR3 DNA sequence: TGTGCCAGCAGCTACCTTCAGGGGCCCTCTGGGGCCAACGTCCTGACTTTC.

The rearrangement uses TRBV19 and TRBJ2-1; maybe TRBD2 (6 bases). Per germline, CDR1 LNHDA and CDR2 SQIVND (reference sequence). The V end lost 3 bases, the J end lost 0 bases, and 15 bases lay between the germline ends. The CDR3 sequence is 17 residues long. The CDR3 loop reads CASSIREAGRSYNEQFF. Written as DNA, the CDR3 is TGTGCCAGTAGTATTCGCGAGGCGGGGCGCTCCTACAATGAGCAGTTCTTC.

The chain has TRBV6-6 and TRBJ1-6, with D possibly TRBD1 on 6 matching bases. Looked up from germline, CDR1 is MNHNY and CDR2 is SVGAGI (reference sequence). With 5 bases removed from V and 2 bases from J, the gap between germline ends came to 19 bases. CDR3 size: 18 residues. This chain's CDR3 is CASSLTPGVGAYNSPLHF. As DNA, the CDR3 is TGTGCCAGCAGTCTAACCCCAGGGGTCGGCGCCTATAATTCACCCCTCCACTTT.

The rearrangement uses TRBV4-3 and TRBJ2-2; 10 bases line up with TRBD1. Germline V gives CDR1 LGHNA, CDR2 YSLEER. Germline trimming cut 7 bases from V and 5 bases from J; bases unmatched to any gene: 1. This CDR3 comprises 13 residues. The CDR3 region has the DNA TGCGCCAGCAAGGGACAGGGGACCGGGGAGCTGTTTTTT. Translated, it gives CASKGQGTGELFF.

The chain has TRBV27 and TRBJ1-5, with a possible D match to TRBD1 (6 bases). Germline V CDR1 and CDR2: MNHEY, SMNVEV (reference sequence). Trimming took 7 bases from V and 1 from J, leaving 14 bases between them. CDR3 size: 15 residues. CDR3 amino acids: CASKPRTVSNQPQHF. The CDR3 nucleotides read TGTGCCAGCAAGCCCCGGACAGTGAGCAATCAGCCCCAGCATTTT.

This clone has just one count. The chain is built from TRBV2 and TRBJ2-2; a weak D match, TRBD2 (6 bases). Trimming removed 5 bases at V and 4 bases at J, with 14 bases between. The CDR3 covers 15 residues. Germline V gene data show CDR1 as SNHLY and CDR2 as FYNNEI. This CDR3 reads CASSLDPGGTGELFF. In DNA, the CDR3 is TGTGCCAGCAGTCTGGACCCCGGGGGCACCGGGGAGCTGTTTTTT.

This CDR3 is CASRLDRGAYNEQFF. In nucleotides, the CDR3 is TGTGCCAGCAGGTTGGACAGGGGGGCCTACAATGAGCAGTTCTTC. The chain recombines TRBV2 with TRBJ2-1; 10 bases align to TRBD1. The germline gives CDR1 SNHLY, CDR2 FYNNEI. The CDR3 consists of 15 residues. The trim removed 6 bases at V and 2 bases at J, leaving 4 bases unmatched.

This chain uses TRBV5-4 with TRBJ1-3, with a possible D match to TRBD1 (5 bases). The CDR3 is 16 residues long. The V end lost 0 bases, the J end lost 0 bases, and 10 bases lay between the germline ends. Germline lookup yields CDR1 SGHNT and CDR2 YYREEE (reference sequence). The DNA of the CDR3 is TGTGCCAGCAGCTTGGCGGGGGGTAACTCTGGAAACACCATATATTTT. Amino acid sequence: CASSLAGGNSGNTIYF.

The chain couples TRBV9 to TRBJ2-2; 7 bases match TRBD1. This CDR3 contains 19 residues. V was clipped by 1 base and J by 4 bases; unmatched bases: 16. Germline CDR1 SGDLS, CDR2 YYNGEE. CDR3 protein: CASSVRTGSGRMGTGELFF. The CDR3 coding sequence is TGTGCCAGCAGCGTAAGGACAGGTTCGGGTCGAATGGGCACCGGGGAGCTGTTTTTT.

The chain has TRBV14 and TRBJ2-5; tentatively, D is TRBD2 (6 bases). Trimming left V 0 bases short and J 8 bases short, with 13 bases between. Germline assignment: CDR1 SGHDN and CDR2 FVKESK. There are 14 residues in the CDR3. CDR3 DNA sequence: TGTGCCAGCAGCCAAGAACGGGGAGGCGCTACCCAGTACTTC. It codes for CASSQERGGATQYF.

Concerning this clone itself: One end of the junction is discordant with germline, which a read error may explain. The chain combines TRBV3-1 (or the pseudogene TRBV3-2) with TRBJ1-1; no definite D call. The germline V gene has CDR1 LGHDT and CDR2 YNNKEL (reference sequence). The CDR3 is made up of 11 amino acids. CDR3 nucleotide sequence: TGTGCCAGCAGCCAGAACAGTGAAGCTTTCTTT. Its protein is CASSQNSEAFF.

The rearrangement uses TRBV19 and TRBJ1-2, with D possibly matching TRBD1 (5 bases). Germline V lookup: CDR1 LNHDA, CDR2 SQIVND (reference sequence). The CDR3 runs 13 residues. Trimming stripped 8 bases from V and 6 bases from J, with 16 bases between. The CDR3 here is CASRQSQLDGYTF. The DNA of the CDR3 is TGTGCCAGTCGACAGTCCCAATTGGATGGCTACACCTTC. Complete variable domain (other parts from reference TRBV19 and TRBJ1-2): DGGITQSPKYLFRKEGQNVTLSCEQNLNHDAMYWYRQDPGQGLRLIYYSQIVNDFQKGDIAEGYSVSREKKESFPLTVTSAQKNPTAFYLCASRQSQLDGYTFGSGTRLTVV.

The rearrangement links TRBV6-2 or TRBV6-3 to TRBJ2-5; 7 bases are a match to TRBD2. The CDR3 has 13 amino acids. Germline CDR1 and CDR2: MNHEY and SVGEGT. With V trimmed by 6 bases and J by 5 bases, 6 bases remained unmatched. In DNA form, the CDR3 reads TGTGCCAGCAGCGGGGGGAGTGGGGAGACCCAGTACTTC. Encoded protein: CASSGGSGETQYF.

This chain uses TRBV9 with TRBJ1-2; 8 bases map to TRBD1. Looked up from germline, CDR1 is SGDLS and CDR2 is YYNGEE. CDR3 size: 15 residues. The junction had 9 bases not matched to a gene; V was cut back by 2 bases and J by 6 bases. As DNA, the CDR3 is TGTGCCAGCAGCGTGAGGCAGGGGGCTGTGGATGGCTACACCTTC. Amino acids: CASSVRQGAVDGYTF.

The rearrangement joins TRBV11-2 to TRBJ1-6, with TRBD1 identical over 9 bases. V gave up 2 bases and J gave up 8 bases; unmatched junction bases: 13. Germline V lookup: CDR1 SGHAT, CDR2 FQNNGV. CDR3 length equals 18 residues. The CDR3 spells CASSLSPTSWTGDSPLHF. The CDR3 nucleotides read TGTGCCAGCAGCTTAAGCCCCACAAGCTGGACAGGGGATTCACCCCTCCACTTT.

V usage is TRBV20-1 and J usage is TRBJ1-1, with D maybe TRBD1 (6 bases). The CDR3 length is 11 residues. With 3 bases removed from V and 7 bases from J, the gap between germline ends came to 9 bases. CDR1 and CDR2 from the germline V gene are DFQATT and SNEGSKA (reference sequence). In DNA, the CDR3 is TGCAGTGCTAGCGACAGGATTGAAGCTTTCTTT. This encodes CSASDRIEAFF.

This clone was seen just once. The chain recombines TRBV6-2 or TRBV6-3 with TRBJ1-2; 8 bases agree with TRBD1. V lost 5 bases and J lost 4; bases outside the gene matches: 9. Germline V gene data show CDR1 as MNHEY and CDR2 as SVGEGT. The CDR3 runs 15 residues. The CDR3 region has the DNA TGTGCCAGCAGTACGGGACAGGAGACTTTCTATGGCTACACCTTC. Protein product: CASSTGQETFYGYTF.

The rearrangement uses TRBV11-1 and TRBJ2-3; D is uncertain. The germline V gene has CDR1 SGHAT and CDR2 FQDESV (reference sequence). Trimming pared 2 bases from V and 0 bases from J, leaving 9 bases between. The CDR3 contains 15 residues. The CDR3: CASSLYGSSTDTQYF. The DNA for the CDR3 is TGTGCCAGCAGCTTATACGGGTCCAGCACAGATACGCAGTATTTT.

The chain uses TRBV6-6 and TRBJ2-4; a possible D gene is TRBD1 (6 bases). The CDR3 runs 13 residues. Deletions cut 4 bases from V and 5 bases from J, with 9 bases between. CDR1 is MNHNY, CDR2 SVGAGI, per germline (reference sequence). The CDR3, as DNA: TGTGCCAGCAGTTCGTCAGGGGAAAACATTCAGTACTTC. Amino acids: CASSSSGENIQYF.

The chain is built from TRBV19 and TRBJ1-1, with D possibly being TRBD1 (6 bases). Germline CDR1 reads LNHDA; CDR2 reads SQIVND (reference sequence). V lost 3 bases to trimming and J lost 1 base, with 9 bases between them. The CDR3 loop spans 14 amino acids. The CDR3 region is CASSIGGANTEAFF. DNA for the CDR3: TGTGCCAGTAGTATCGGGGGGGCGAACACTGAAGCTTTCTTT.

The rearrangement joins TRBV19 to TRBJ1-2; no definite D call. V lost 3 bases to trimming and J lost 3 bases, with 11 bases between them. This CDR3 is 14 amino acids long. CDR1 is LNHDA, CDR2 SQIVND, per germline (reference sequence). The CDR3 protein is CASSIPRSDYGYTF. The CDR3 DNA is TGTGCCAGTAGTATTCCCCGGAGTGACTATGGCTACACCTTC.

This chain links TRBV30 with TRBJ1-2; 7 nucleotides match TRBD1. Trimming took 7 bases from V and 1 from J; bases not matched to a gene: 9. CDR1 and CDR2 (germline): GTSNPN, SVGIG (reference sequence). The CDR3 length is 14 residues. The CDR3 loop reads CAFSRQGINYGYTF. The CDR3 bases are TGTGCCTTTTCCCGACAGGGAATTAACTATGGCTACACCTTC. The variable domain in full, completed from reference TRBV30 and TRBJ1-2, reads SQTIHQWPATLVQPVGSPLSLECTVEGTSNPNLYWYRQAAGRGLQLLFYSVGIGQISSEVPQNLSASRPQDRQFILSSKKLLLSDSGFYLCAFSRQGINYGYTFGSGTRLTVV.

The chain employs TRBV6-1 and TRBJ2-2; perhaps TRBD1 as D (7 bases). The length of the CDR3 is 16 residues. Trimming removed 2 bases from V and 2 bases from J, with 12 bases in between. Germline CDR1 MNHNS, CDR2 SASEGT. The CDR3 protein is CASSELGGGNTGELFF. CDR3 coding DNA: TGTGCCAGCAGTGAACTAGGAGGGGGCAACACCGGGGAGCTGTTTTTT.

CDR3 nucleotides: TGTGCCACCTCCGGCGGCTCCTACGAGCAGTACTTC. It translates to CATSGGSYEQYF. This chain links TRBV30 with TRBJ2-7; D remains ambiguous. Germline lookup yields CDR1 GTSNPN and CDR2 SVGIG (reference sequence). The length of the CDR3 is 12 residues. The V and J ends lost 8 bases and 0 bases respectively, with 11 bases between them.

The chain combines TRBV7-6 with TRBJ1-2, with TRBD1 matching 9 bases. CDR3 length: 14 residues. V shed 5 bases and J 4 bases; nucleotides not matched to a gene: 5. Germline CDR1 SGHVS, CDR2 FNYEAQ. CDR3 amino acids: CASSHRGRFYGYTF. In DNA, the CDR3 is TGTGCCAGCAGCCACAGGGGGCGCTTCTATGGCTACACCTTC.

To note about this clone: A read error may account for a junction end that differs from germline. This chain links TRBV18 with TRBJ1-2, with 8 positions matching TRBD1. The CDR3 runs 13 residues. Germline CDR1 reads KGHSH; CDR2 reads LQKENI. As DNA, the CDR3 is TGTGCCAGCTCACCCGGGACAACAGGGGGTGACCTTTTC. This translates into CASSPGTTGGDLF.

This clone was observed once. J is TRBJ1-2 and V is TRBV30; TRBD1 matches 7 bases. J gave up 2 bases and V 1 base, and 4 bases lay outside the gene matches. The germline V gene encodes CDR1 GTSNPN and CDR2 SVGIG (reference sequence). CDR3 size: 14 residues. The CDR3 nucleotides are TGTGCCTGGAGTGGGGACAGAGAAAACTATGGCTACACCTTC. Translation: CAWSGDRENYGYTF.

This chain links TRBV7-8 with TRBJ2-7; no reliable D call. Germline V gives CDR1 SGHVS, CDR2 FQNEAQ. This CDR3 has 14 amino acids. V shed 0 bases and J shed 0 bases, with 6 bases lying between them. CDR3 region: CASSLAANSYEQYF. The CDR3 coding sequence is TGTGCCAGCAGCTTAGCGGCCAACTCCTACGAGCAGTACTTC.